Below, one T cell receptor (beta chain) is given with its context. These data are taken from a study of CD8 T cells in Susac syndrome. Study details: Sequencing included Susac syndrome patients, 5 or 6 of them with active disease and about eight in remission.

After extraction with the RNeasy kit, about 0.5 to 1 ug of the RNA was reverse transcribed using random hexamers. TCRdb passed the immunoSEQ multiplex PCR reads through MiXCR, listing each CDR3 protein once. The data contain about 190,000 distinct CDR3 sequences, 90% to 96% of them singletons. This CDR3 is 13 amino acids long. V was cut by 5 bases and J by 1 base, with 11 bases left in between. Germline loops: CDR1 DFQATT, CDR2 SNEGSKA (reference sequence). This TCR was recovered from a human donor with Susac syndrome. Specimen: CD4+ T cells from PBMCs. The J gene is TRBJ1-1, the V gene TRBV20-1; D unresolved. The CDR3 DNA reads as TGCAGTGCTTCTGTGGCCAGGAACACTGAAGCTTTCTTT. Translating it yields CSASVARNTEAFF.